This entry features one T cell receptor (beta chain) sequence. Its cognate antigen is unknown. Some clones are missing from TCRdb's copy, which holds only in-frame ones; the method was immunoSEQ multiplex PCR. The sample shows some 180,000 clones, approximately 94% of them seen only once. These data are taken from a study of T cell responses to AZD1222 COVID-19 vaccine. General study findings and limits: The study found vaccine-associated CD4 TCRs spanning spike, dominant at 160-218 and 743-854. The sample set comprised mostly white British donors with more females, and clonal diversity was possibly underestimated. Spike-specific TCR breadth and depth both grew after two AZD1222 doses.

Trimming took 10 bases from V and 0 from J; bases not matched to a gene: 10. Germline CDR1 SGHAT, CDR2 FQNNGV. The length of the CDR3 is 15 residues. The chain couples TRBV11-2 to TRBJ2-7; 9 nucleotides agree with TRBD2. The starting material was peripheral blood, obtained 28 days after the second AZD1222 dose. This sequence was found in an adult who received the AZD1222 COVID-19 vaccine. The DNA for the CDR3 is TGTGCCACCGGGCTAGCGGGGATCGGCTCCTACGAGCAGTACTTC. Translated: CATGLAGIGSYEQYF.